This T cell receptor (beta chain) was captured by sequencing in a study of molecular identifiers for immune sequencing clone quantification. Bulk TCR library preparation followed previously described methods with listed TCR primers. TCRdb itself ran the PCR reads through MiXCR, one entry per CDR3 protein. Of about 640,000 distinct CDR3 sequences listed, around 20% are singletons. Naive CD8 sequencing libraries were generated from about 19,000 to 1,100,000 sorted cells, with 10%, 30% or 50% RNA as input. This clonotype turned up a few times. Its antigen remains unidentified. It may be a read error: a sequence one base away is much more abundant. General observations from the study: Detectable among about a million naive cells, according to reports, was Jurkat TCR RNA spiked in from one cell.

This CDR3 region has 13 residues. Sequenced: naive CD8+ T cells from blood, with Jurkat cell RNA spiked in. Subset reported: FACS-sorted CD8+CD4-CCR7+CD45RA+ naive T cells. The chain is built from TRBV21-1 and TRBJ1-1; the table's D call, TRBD1, has no DNA check behind it. TRBV21-1 is noted as a pseudogene. This clonotype was obtained from a human donor in good health. Some libraries in this study had Jurkat cell RNA spiked in. CDR3 residues: CASGKAGQGGAFF. Written as DNA, the CDR3 is TGTGCCAGCGGCAAAGCTGGACAGGGAGGGGCTTTCTTT.